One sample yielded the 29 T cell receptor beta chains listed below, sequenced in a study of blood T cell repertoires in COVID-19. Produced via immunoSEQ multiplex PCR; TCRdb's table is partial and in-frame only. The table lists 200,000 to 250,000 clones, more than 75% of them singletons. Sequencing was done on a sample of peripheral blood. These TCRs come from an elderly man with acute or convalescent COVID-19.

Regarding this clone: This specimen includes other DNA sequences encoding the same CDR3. This chain's CDR3 is CASSLGGYGYTF. Here the CDR3 DNA reads TGTGCCAGCAGCTTAGGGGGGTATGGCTACACCTTC. The J gene is TRBJ1-2, the V gene TRBV7-3, with TRBD1 as a possible D gene (5 bases). The CDR3 has 12 amino acids. The germline V and J ends were trimmed by 2 bases and 5 bases, with 6 bases remaining between them. CDR1 is SGHTA and CDR2 is FQGTGA in the germline V gene.

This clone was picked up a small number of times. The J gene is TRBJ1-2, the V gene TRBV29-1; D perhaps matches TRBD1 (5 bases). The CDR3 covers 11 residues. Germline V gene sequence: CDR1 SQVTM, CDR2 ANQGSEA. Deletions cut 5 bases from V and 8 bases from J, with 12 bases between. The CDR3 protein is CSVRGGEGYTF. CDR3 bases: TGCAGCGTTAGGGGAGGAGAGGGCTACACCTTC.

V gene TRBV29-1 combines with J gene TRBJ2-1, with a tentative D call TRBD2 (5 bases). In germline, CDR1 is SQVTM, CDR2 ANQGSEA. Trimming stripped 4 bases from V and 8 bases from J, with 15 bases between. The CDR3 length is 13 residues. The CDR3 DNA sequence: TGCAGCGTTGCAGGCAGCGGCAGCCATGAGCAGTTCTTC. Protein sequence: CSVAGSGSHEQFF.

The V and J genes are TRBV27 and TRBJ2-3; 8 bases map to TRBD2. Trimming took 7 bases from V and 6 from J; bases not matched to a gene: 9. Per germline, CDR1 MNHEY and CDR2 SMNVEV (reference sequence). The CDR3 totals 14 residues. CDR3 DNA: TGTGCCAGCAAGGGACTCGGCGGGAGGGATACGCAGTATTTT. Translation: CASKGLGGRDTQYF.

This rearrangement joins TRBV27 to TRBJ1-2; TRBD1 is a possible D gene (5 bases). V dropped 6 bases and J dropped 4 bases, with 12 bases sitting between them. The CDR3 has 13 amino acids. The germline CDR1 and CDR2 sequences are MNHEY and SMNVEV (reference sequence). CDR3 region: CASRPDSRYGYTF. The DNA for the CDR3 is TGTGCCAGCAGGCCCGACAGCCGCTATGGCTACACCTTC.

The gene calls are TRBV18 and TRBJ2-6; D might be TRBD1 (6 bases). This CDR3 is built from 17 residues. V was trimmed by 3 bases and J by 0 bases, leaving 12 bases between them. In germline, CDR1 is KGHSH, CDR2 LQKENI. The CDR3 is CASSPLDRSSGANVLTF. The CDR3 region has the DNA TGTGCCAGCTCACCCCTTGACAGGTCCTCTGGGGCCAACGTCCTGACTTTC.

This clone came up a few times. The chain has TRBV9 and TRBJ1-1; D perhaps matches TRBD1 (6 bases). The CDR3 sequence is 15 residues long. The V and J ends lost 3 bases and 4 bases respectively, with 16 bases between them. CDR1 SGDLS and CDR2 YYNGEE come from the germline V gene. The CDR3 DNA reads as TGTGCCAGCAGCGCTGCGGGGGGCTGGAGCACTGAAGCTTTCTTT. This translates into CASSAAGGWSTEAFF.

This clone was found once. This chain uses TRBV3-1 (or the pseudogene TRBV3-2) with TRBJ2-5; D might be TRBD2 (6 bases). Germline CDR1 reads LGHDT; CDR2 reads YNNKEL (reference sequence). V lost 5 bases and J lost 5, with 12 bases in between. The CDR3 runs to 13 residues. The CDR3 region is CASSSAGRETQYF. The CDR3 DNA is TGTGCCAGCAGCTCCGCAGGGAGGGAGACCCAGTACTTC.

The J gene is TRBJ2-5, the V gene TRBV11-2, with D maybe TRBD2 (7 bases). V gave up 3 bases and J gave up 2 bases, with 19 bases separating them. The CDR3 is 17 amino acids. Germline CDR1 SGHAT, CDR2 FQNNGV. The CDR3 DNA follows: TGTGCCAGCAGCTTTAGGGGGGGTAGGGGAGAACAAGAGACCCAGTACTTC. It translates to CASSFRGGRGEQETQYF.

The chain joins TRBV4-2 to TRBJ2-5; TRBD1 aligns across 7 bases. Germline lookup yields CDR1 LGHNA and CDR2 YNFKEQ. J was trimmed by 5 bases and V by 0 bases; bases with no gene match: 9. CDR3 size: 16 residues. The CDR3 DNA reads TGTGCCAGCAGCCAAGATCGGCAGGGGGTCGGTGAGACCCAGTACTTC. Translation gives CASSQDRQGVGETQYF.

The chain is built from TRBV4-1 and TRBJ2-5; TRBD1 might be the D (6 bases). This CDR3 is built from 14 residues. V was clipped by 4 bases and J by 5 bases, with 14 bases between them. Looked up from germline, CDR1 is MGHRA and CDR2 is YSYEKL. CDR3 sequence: CASSPQGYRETQYF. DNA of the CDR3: TGCGCCAGCAGCCCACAGGGTTACAGGGAGACCCAGTACTTC.

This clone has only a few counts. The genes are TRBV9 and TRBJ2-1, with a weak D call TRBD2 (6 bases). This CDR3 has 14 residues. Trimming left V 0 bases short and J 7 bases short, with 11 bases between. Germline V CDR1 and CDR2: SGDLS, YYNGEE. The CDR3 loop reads CASSVGDFRNEQFF. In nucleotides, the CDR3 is TGTGCCAGCAGCGTAGGGGACTTTAGGAATGAGCAGTTCTTC.

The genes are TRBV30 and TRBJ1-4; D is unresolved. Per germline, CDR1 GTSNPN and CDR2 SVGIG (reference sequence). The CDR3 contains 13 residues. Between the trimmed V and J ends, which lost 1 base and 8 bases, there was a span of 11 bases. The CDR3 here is CAWSGGLLEKLFF. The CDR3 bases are TGTGCCTGGAGTGGCGGGTTGTTAGAAAAACTGTTTTTT.

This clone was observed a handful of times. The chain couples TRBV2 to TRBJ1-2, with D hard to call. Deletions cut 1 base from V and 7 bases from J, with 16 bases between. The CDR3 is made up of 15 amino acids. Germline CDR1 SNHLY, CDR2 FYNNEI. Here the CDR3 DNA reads TGTGCCAGCAGTGAAGGGTTTCCCACTATAAGTGGCTACACCTTC. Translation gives CASSEGFPTISGYTF.

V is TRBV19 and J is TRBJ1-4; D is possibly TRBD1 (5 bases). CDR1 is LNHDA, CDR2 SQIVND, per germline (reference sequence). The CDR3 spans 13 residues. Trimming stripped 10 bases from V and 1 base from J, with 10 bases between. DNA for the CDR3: TGTGCCACGGGGGTCGGAACTAATGAAAAACTGTTTTTT. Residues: CATGVGTNEKLFF.

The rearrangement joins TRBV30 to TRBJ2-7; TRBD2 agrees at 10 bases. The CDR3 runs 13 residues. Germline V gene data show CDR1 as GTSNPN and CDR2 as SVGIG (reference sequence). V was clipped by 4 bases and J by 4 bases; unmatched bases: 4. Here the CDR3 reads CAWKPSGSYEQYF. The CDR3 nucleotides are TGTGCCTGGAAGCCTAGCGGGAGTTACGAGCAGTACTTC.

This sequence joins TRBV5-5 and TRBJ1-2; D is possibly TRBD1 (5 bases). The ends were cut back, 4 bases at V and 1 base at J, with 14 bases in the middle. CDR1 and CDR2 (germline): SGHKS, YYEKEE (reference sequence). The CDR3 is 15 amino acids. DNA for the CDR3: TGTGCCAGCAGCCCGACGATAGGGGTTAACTATGGCTACACCTTC. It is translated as CASSPTIGVNYGYTF.

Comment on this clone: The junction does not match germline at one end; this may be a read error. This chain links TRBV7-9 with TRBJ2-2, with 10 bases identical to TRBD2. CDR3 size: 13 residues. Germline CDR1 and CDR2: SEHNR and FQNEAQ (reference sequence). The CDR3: CASSLAGARELFF. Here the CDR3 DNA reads TGTGCCAGCAGCCTAGCGGGAGCCAGGGAGCTGTTTTTT.

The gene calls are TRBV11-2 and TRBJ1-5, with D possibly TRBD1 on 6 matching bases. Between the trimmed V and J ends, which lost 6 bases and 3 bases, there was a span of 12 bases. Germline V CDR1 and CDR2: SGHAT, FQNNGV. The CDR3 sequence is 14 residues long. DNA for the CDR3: TGTGCCAGCAGTCTAGGGGGGGACAATCAGCCCCAGCATTTT. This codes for CASSLGGDNQPQHF. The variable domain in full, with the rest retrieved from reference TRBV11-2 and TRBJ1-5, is EAGVAQSPRYKIIEKRQSVAFWCNPISGHATLYWYQQILGQGPKLLIQFQNNGVVDDSQLPKDRFSAERLKGVDSTLKIQPAKLEDSAVYLCASSLGGDNQPQHFGDGTRLSIL.

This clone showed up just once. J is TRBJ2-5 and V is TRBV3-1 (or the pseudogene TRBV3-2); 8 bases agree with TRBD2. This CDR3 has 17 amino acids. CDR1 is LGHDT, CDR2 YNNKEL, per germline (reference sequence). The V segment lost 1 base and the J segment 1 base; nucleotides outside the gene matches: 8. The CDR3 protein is CASSQVRLAGAQETQYF. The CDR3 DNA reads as TGTGCCAGCAGCCAAGTTCGGCTAGCGGGCGCCCAAGAGACCCAGTACTTC.

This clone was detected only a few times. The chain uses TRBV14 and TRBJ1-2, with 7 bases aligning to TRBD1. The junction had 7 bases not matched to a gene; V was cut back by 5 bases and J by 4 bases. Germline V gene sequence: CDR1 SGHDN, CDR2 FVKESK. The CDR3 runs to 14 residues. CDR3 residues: CASSDRAISYGYTF. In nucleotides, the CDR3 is TGTGCCAGCAGCGACAGGGCTATTTCCTATGGCTACACCTTC.

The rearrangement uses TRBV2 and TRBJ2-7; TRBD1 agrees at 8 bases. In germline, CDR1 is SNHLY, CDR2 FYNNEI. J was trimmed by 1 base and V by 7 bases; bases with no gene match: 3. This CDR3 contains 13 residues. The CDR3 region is CASTRDRSYEQYV. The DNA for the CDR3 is TGTGCCAGCACCCGGGACAGGTCCTACGAGCAGTACGTC.

The CDR3 nucleotides read TGTGCCAGCAGTTCACTGCGGGGGGCCGGGACAGCTAACTATGGCTACACCTTC. It yields the protein CASSSLRGAGTANYGYTF. The chain is built from TRBV27 and TRBJ1-2, with 7 bases that match TRBD1. Germline lookup yields CDR1 MNHEY and CDR2 SMNVEV (reference sequence). CDR3 size: 18 residues. V shed 4 bases, J shed 0 bases, and the junction held 14 bases outside the gene matches.

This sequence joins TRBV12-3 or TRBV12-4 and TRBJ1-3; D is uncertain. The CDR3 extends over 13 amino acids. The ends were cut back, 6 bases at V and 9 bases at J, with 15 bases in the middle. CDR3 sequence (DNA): TGTGCCAGCAGCCTAGAAAACCGGGTCACCATATATTTT. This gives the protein CASSLENRVTIYF.

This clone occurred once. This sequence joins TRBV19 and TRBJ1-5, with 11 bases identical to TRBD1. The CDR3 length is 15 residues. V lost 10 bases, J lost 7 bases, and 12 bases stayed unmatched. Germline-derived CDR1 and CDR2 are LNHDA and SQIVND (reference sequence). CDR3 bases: TGTGCCACCCTGGATGGGACAGGGGGGGGACAGCCCCAGCATTTT. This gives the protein CATLDGTGGGQPQHF.

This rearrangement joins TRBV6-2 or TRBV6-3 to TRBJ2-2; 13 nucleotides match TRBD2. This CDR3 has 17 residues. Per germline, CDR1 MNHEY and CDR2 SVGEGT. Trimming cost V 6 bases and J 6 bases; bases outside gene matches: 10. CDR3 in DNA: TGTGCCAGCAGCTCCACTAGCGGGAGGGCCGGAGCCGGGGAGCTGTTTTTT. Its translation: CASSSTSGRAGAGELFF.

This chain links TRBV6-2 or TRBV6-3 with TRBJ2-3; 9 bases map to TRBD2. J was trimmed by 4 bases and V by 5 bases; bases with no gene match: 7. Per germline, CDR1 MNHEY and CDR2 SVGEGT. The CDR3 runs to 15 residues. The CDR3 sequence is CASSLAGLSSDTQYF. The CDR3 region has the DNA TGTGCCAGCAGTCTAGCGGGGTTATCATCAGATACGCAGTATTTT.

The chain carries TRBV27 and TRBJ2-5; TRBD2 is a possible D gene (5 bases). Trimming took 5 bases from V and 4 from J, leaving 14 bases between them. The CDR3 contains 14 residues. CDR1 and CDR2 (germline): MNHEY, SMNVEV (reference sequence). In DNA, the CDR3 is TGTGCCAGCAGTCCGTTGGACTTACGAGAGACCCAGTACTTC. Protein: CASSPLDLRETQYF.

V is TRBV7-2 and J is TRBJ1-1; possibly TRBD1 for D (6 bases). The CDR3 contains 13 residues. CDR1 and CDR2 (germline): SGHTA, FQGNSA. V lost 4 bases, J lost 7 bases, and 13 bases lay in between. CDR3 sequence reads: CASSSQGRGEAFF. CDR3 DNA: TGTGCCAGCAGCTCACAGGGTCGGGGTGAAGCTTTCTTT.